The clone carrying this T cell receptor beta chain was observed a handful of times. Its antigen is as yet unknown. Distinct nucleotide sequences in the sample also encode this CDR3. Data came from immunoSEQ multiplex PCR; TCRdb stores just in-frame clones and leaves some out. Of roughly 45,000 clones in the sample, roughly 63% were seen once. This specimen comes from a study of radiotherapy plus CTLA-4 blockade in lung cancer. Study-wide findings and caveats: Best predicting response, reportedly, were early blood T cell clone dynamics, with interferon-beta. Blood TCR clones of tumor origin expanded after radiotherapy plus ipilimumab.

The clonotype comes from a human donor with non-small cell lung cancer who had a partial response to radiotherapy plus ipilimumab. The source material was peripheral blood, sampled from a patient treated with radiotherapy plus ipilimumab.

CDR3 sequence (DNA): TGTGCCTGGAGTGCGACAGGGGTCTATGGCTACACCTTC. Its translation: CAWSATGVYGYTF. This chain links TRBV30 with TRBJ1-2; 8 bases are a match to TRBD1. V shed 1 base, J shed 4 bases, and the junction held 2 bases outside the gene matches. This CDR3 is built from 13 residues. CDR1 and CDR2 from the germline V gene are GTSNPN and SVGIG (reference sequence). The complete variable domain, with remaining parts taken from reference TRBV30 and TRBJ1-2, reads SQTIHQWPATLVQPVGSPLSLECTVEGTSNPNLYWYRQAAGRGLQLLFYSVGIGQISSEVPQNLSASRPQDRQFILSSKKLLLSDSGFYLCAWSATGVYGYTFGSGTRLTVV.